Listed below are T cell receptor beta chains from one sample, sequenced in a study of shared clonotypes between healthy human individuals. The assay was immunoSEQ multiplex PCR, and TCRdb's table has in-frame clones only and misses some. The table shows some 1.5 million clones, with approximately 98% occurring only once. Sample: naive CD4+ T cells sorted from blood. The receptors were sampled from a man aged 25 to 45 in good health. CDR3s include the opening cysteine and the closing phenylalanine or tryptophan. A D gene is named only where the DNA matches it firmly. Clone size is stated in some rows and not others, as once, few, many or a class when expanded.

>TRBV28|NA|NA|TRBJ2-3
CASSLRGSRSDTQYF
TGTGCCAGCAGTTTAAGAGGGAGTAGGTCAGATACGCAGTATTTT
>TRBV6-4|NA|NA|TRBJ1-1
CATRVGAEAFF
TGTGCCACCAGGGTCGGGGCTGAAGCTTTCTTT
>TRBV28|TRBD2|NA|TRBJ2-7
CASKTSGIKSYEQYF
TGTGCCAGCAAAACCAGCGGGATCAAATCCTACGAGCAGTACTTC
>TRBV5-1|TRBD1|NA|TRBJ1-5
CASSTGTAGGQPQHF
TGCGCCAGCAGTACCGGGACAGCCGGAGGACAGCCCCAGCATTTT
>TRBV7-2|NA|NA|TRBJ1-2
CASSLGVSSRGSGYTF
TGTGCCAGCAGCTTAGGGGTATCATCCAGGGGTTCTGGCTACACCTTC
>TRBV5-4|TRBD2|NA|TRBJ2-7
CASSLLIGTTGEQYF
TGTGCCAGCAGCTTACTTATCGGGACTACCGGCGAGCAGTACTTC
>TRBV5-1|NA|NA|TRBJ1-2
CASSPSGGGRYGYTF
TGCGCCAGCAGCCCATCGGGGGGCGGGCGGTATGGCTACACCTTC
>TRBV5-1|TRBD1|NA|TRBJ2-1
CASSLAGGQGYNEQFF
TGCGCCAGCAGCTTGGCAGGGGGACAGGGGTACAATGAGCAGTTCTTC
>TRBV6-1|NA|NA|TRBJ2-1
CAGESSSYNEQFF
TGTGCCGGAGAGAGCAGCTCCTACAATGAGCAGTTCTTC
>TRBV19|TRBD2|NA|TRBJ2-1
CATHLAGGPVGEQFF
TGTGCCACCCACTTAGCGGGAGGGCCGGTGGGTGAGCAGTTCTTC
>TRBV7-9|NA|NA|TRBJ2-3
CASSLGRTGTDSTDTQYF
TGTGCCAGCAGCTTAGGGAGGACCGGGACCGATAGCACAGATACGCAGTATTTT
>TRBV14|NA|NA|TRBJ2-1
CASSQQQAHNEQFF
TGTGCCAGCAGCCAGCAACAGGCTCACAATGAGCAGTTCTTC
>TRBV9|NA|NA|TRBJ2-2
CASSLGGSTGELFF
TGTGCCAGCAGCTTGGGAGGTAGTACCGGGGAGCTGTTTTTT
>TRBV19|NA|NA|TRBJ2-2
CASSPRAGGTGELFF
TGTGCCAGTAGTCCCCGCGCAGGCGGCACCGGGGAGCTGTTTTTT
>TRBV6-1|NA|NA|TRBJ2-2
CASIGSSGNTGELFF
TGTGCCAGCATAGGCTCAAGCGGGAACACCGGGGAGCTGTTTTTT
>TRBV29-1|TRBD2|once|TRBJ2-3
CSVEDLWGGTDTQYF
TGCAGCGTTGAAGATCTCTGGGGAGGGACAGATACGCAGTATTTT
>TRBV30|NA|NA|TRBJ1-2
CAWSPPPSNYGYTF
TGTGCCTGGAGCCCCCCTCCCTCTAACTATGGCTACACCTTC
>TRBV18|TRBD1|NA|TRBJ1-2
CASSPKDRVGDGYTF
TGTGCCAGCTCACCGAAAGACAGGGTTGGAGATGGCTACACCTTC
>TRBV15|NA|NA|TRBJ2-7
CATSRGTLDLEQYF
TGTGCCACCAGCAGAGGGACACTCGATCTCGAGCAGTACTTC
>TRBV6-1|NA|NA|TRBJ1-5
CASSLDGSNQPQHF
TGTGCCAGCAGTTTAGACGGGAGTAATCAGCCCCAGCATTTT
>TRBV4-1|NA|once|TRBJ1-2
CASSQVERPPYGYTF
TGCGCCAGCAGCCAAGTTGAACGGCCTCCCTATGGCTACACCTTC
>TRBV6-4|NA|NA|TRBJ2-2
CASSPEARFPGELFF
TGTGCCAGCAGTCCTGAGGCTCGTTTCCCCGGGGAGCTGTTTTTT
>TRBV6-1|NA|NA|TRBJ1-2
CASRHRETGGYTF
TGTGCCAGCAGACACAGGGAAACGGGTGGCTACACCTTC
>TRBV7-9|NA|NA|TRBJ2-2
CASAGQGYTGELFF
TGTGCCAGCGCCGGGCAGGGGTACACCGGGGAGCTGTTTTTT
>TRBV5-1|TRBD1|NA|TRBJ2-3
CASSLDRGRRTDTQYF
TGCGCCAGCAGCTTGGACAGGGGCCGTCGCACAGATACGCAGTATTTT
>TRBV7-2|NA|NA|TRBJ2-6
CASSLASGANVLTF
TGTGCCAGCAGCTTAGCGAGTGGGGCCAACGTCCTGACTTTC
>TRBV9|TRBD2|NA|TRBJ2-7
CASSVSGSKQYF
TGTGCCAGCAGCGTTAGCGGGAGTAAGCAGTACTTC
>TRBV2|TRBD2|NA|TRBJ2-2
CASSEVGLAGGGELFF
TGTGCCAGCAGTGAAGTAGGACTAGCGGGAGGCGGGGAGCTGTTTTTT
>TRBV28|NA|NA|TRBJ1-2
CASSSGAGSHYGYTF
TGTGCCAGCAGTTCCGGGGCAGGGTCCCACTATGGCTACACCTTC
>TRBV5-1|TRBD1|NA|TRBJ2-2
CASRFTGAISEELFF
TGCGCCAGCAGATTTACAGGGGCTATATCAGAGGAGCTGTTTTTT
>TRBV5-1|NA|NA|TRBJ2-1
CASLASGGVDNEQFF
TGCGCCAGCCTTGCTTCGGGTGGGGTGGACAATGAGCAGTTCTTC
>TRBV4-2|NA|NA|TRBJ2-5
CASSQDGGVTAGETQYF
TGTGCCAGCAGCCAAGACGGCGGGGTTACGGCCGGCGAGACCCAGTACTTC
>TRBV5-1|TRBD1|NA|TRBJ2-7
CASSLVVDRGSYEQYF
TGCGCCAGCAGCTTGGTGGTCGACAGGGGTTCTTACGAGCAGTACTTC
>TRBV5-1|NA|NA|TRBJ2-3
CASSFSGLGQHNTDTQYF
TGCGCCAGCAGCTTTAGCGGGCTGGGACAACACAACACAGATACGCAGTATTTT
>TRBV30|TRBD1|NA|TRBJ2-7
CAFKTWDRAYEQYF
TGTGCCTTCAAAACCTGGGACAGAGCCTACGAGCAGTACTTC
>TRBV4-3|TRBD2|NA|TRBJ2-3
CASSQESGIGTDTQYF
TGCGCCAGCAGCCAGGAGAGCGGGATTGGCACAGATACGCAGTATTTT
>TRBV18|TRBD2|NA|TRBJ2-2
CASSPTFSGTSVLNTGELFF
TGTGCCAGCTCACCAACTTTCTCCGGGACTAGCGTATTGAACACCGGGGAGCTGTTTTTT
>TRBV19|NA|NA|TRBJ2-7
CASSILSPSYEQYF
TGTGCCAGTAGTATTCTCTCCCCATCCTACGAGCAGTACTTC
>TRBV11-3|TRBD2|NA|TRBJ2-7
CASSRGLAGGPYEQYF
TGTGCCAGCAGCCGAGGACTAGCGGGAGGGCCGTACGAGCAGTACTTC
>TRBV28|TRBD2|NA|TRBJ2-3
CASRSLAGGFDTQYF
TGTGCCAGCCGATCCCTAGCGGGGGGATTCGATACGCAGTATTTT
>TRBV28|TRBD2|once|TRBJ2-1
CASSSPTSSNEQFF
TGTGCCAGCAGTTCACCGACTAGCAGCAATGAGCAGTTCTTC
>TRBV5-1|NA|NA|TRBJ2-5
CASSFQVGETQYF
TGCGCCAGCAGCTTTCAAGTGGGGGAGACCCAGTACTTC
>TRBV7-3|TRBD2|NA|TRBJ2-3
CASSSGLAGVADTQYF
TGTGCCAGCAGCTCGGGACTAGCGGGAGTGGCCGATACGCAGTATTTT
>TRBV7-9|NA|NA|TRBJ1-1
CASSLAPDRIVWPNTEAFF
TGTGCCAGCAGCTTAGCCCCCGACAGGATAGTTTGGCCGAACACTGAAGCTTTCTTT